Each of the 14 T cell receptor beta chains below was sequenced from the same sample in a study of human T cells and chemical hapten exposure. TCRdb passed the RACE reads through MiXCR, listing each CDR3 protein once. Here the sample spans over 70,000 distinct CDR3 sequences, around 10% being singletons. Time point reported: patch test 2, 6 weeks after DPC sensitization. Treatment denoted: therapeutic diphenylcyclopropenone sensitization with weekly scalp DPC. The starting material was whole blood, obtained in connection with sensitization to the hapten diphenylcyclopropenone (DPC). These receptors came from a man aged 18 to 29 with alopecia areata. Some clones in this sample may be carry-over from other donors' samples.

This clonotype was counted ten times or more. The chain has TRBV12-3 or TRBV12-4 and TRBJ2-2; D might be TRBD2 (5 bases). Trimming took off 10 bases at V and 1 base at J, with 10 bases between the two ends. The CDR3 length is 13 residues. The CDR3 nucleotides read TGTGCCACCTACGGACTGAACACCGGGGAGCTGTTTTTT. Its protein product is CATYGLNTGELFF.

This clonotype was recorded at least ten times. The J gene is TRBJ1-3, the V gene TRBV29-1; maybe TRBD1 (5 bases). V was cut by 4 bases and J by 0 bases, with 7 bases left in between. Per germline, CDR1 SQVTM and CDR2 ANQGSEA. CDR3 length: 13 amino acids. In DNA, the CDR3 is TGCAGCGTTGGGGGGAGCTCTGGAAACACCATATATTTT. Amino acids: CSVGGSSGNTIYF.

The CDR3 loop reads CASSLGQTSTDTQYF. CDR3 coding DNA: TGTGCCAGCAGCTTGGGACAGACAAGCACAGATACGCAGTATTTT. V usage is TRBV5-5 and J usage is TRBJ2-3; perhaps TRBD1 as D (5 bases). This CDR3 spans 15 amino acids. Per the germline V gene, CDR1 is SGHKS and CDR2 is YYEKEE (reference sequence). Trimming removed 0 bases from V and 0 bases from J, with 8 bases in between.

J is TRBJ1-1 and V is TRBV12-3 or TRBV12-4, with D unresolved. The germline V and J ends were trimmed by 3 bases and 6 bases, with 17 bases remaining between them. The CDR3 is made up of 15 amino acids. The CDR3 here is CASSFAGVGIAEAFF. CDR3 DNA sequence: TGTGCCAGCAGTTTCGCGGGCGTTGGTATCGCTGAAGCTTTCTTT.

This clonotype was seen at least ten times. The chain couples TRBV28 to TRBJ2-2; D is possibly TRBD1 (6 bases). Germline assignment: CDR1 MDHEN and CDR2 SYDVKM. The CDR3 is 14 amino acids. V was pared by 6 bases and J by 2 bases, with 10 bases between. CDR3 coding DNA: TGTGCCAGCAGGCTGGACAGAAACACCGGGGAGCTGTTTTTT. Translation: CASRLDRNTGELFF.

This clonotype has at least ten counts. The rearrangement links TRBV20-1 to TRBJ2-3, with 7 positions matching TRBD2. The CDR3 is 13 residues long. With 5 bases clipped from V and 4 bases from J, the junction kept 6 bases outside the gene matches. CDR1 is DFQATT, CDR2 SNEGSKA, per germline (reference sequence). The DNA of the CDR3 is TGCAGTGCTCGGGTCCGGGGGGCAGATACGCAGTATTTT. This encodes CSARVRGADTQYF.

This clonotype was counted many times. The chain has TRBV15 and TRBJ2-7; D is uncertain. The CDR3 is 15 residues long. Trimming pared 1 base from V and 2 bases from J, leaving 12 bases between. The germline CDR1 and CDR2 sequences are LNHNV and YYDKDF (reference sequence). The CDR3 sequence: CATSRGDTHTYEQYF. The CDR3 region has the DNA TGTGCCACCAGCAGAGGAGACACACATACCTACGAGCAGTACTTC.

The chain is built from TRBV7-9 and TRBJ2-7; TRBD1 matches 11 bases. Unmatched junction bases numbered 1, after V lost 2 bases and J lost 4 bases. The CDR3 loop spans 14 amino acids. Germline V gene lookup returns CDR1 SEHNR and CDR2 FQNEAQ (reference sequence). The CDR3 DNA sequence: TGTGCCAGCAGCTTACGGGACAGGGGGTACGAGCAGTACTTC. This gives the protein CASSLRDRGYEQYF. The full variable domain, its missing parts supplied by reference TRBV7-9 and TRBJ2-7, is DTGVSQNPRHKITKRGQNVTFRCDPISEHNRLYWYRQTLGQGPEFLTYFQNEAQLEKSRLLSDRFSAERPKGSFSTLEIQRTEQGDSAMYLCASSLRDRGYEQYFGPGTRLTVT.

This rearrangement joins TRBV3-1 to TRBJ2-4; D is undetermined. The germline V gene has CDR1 LGHDT and CDR2 YNNKEL (reference sequence). V gave up 7 bases and J gave up 0 bases, with 4 bases separating them. CDR3 length: 12 residues. The CDR3 region is CASNGAKNIQYF. Written as DNA, the CDR3 is TGTGCCAGCAATGGAGCCAAAAACATTCAGTACTTC.

This clonotype was picked up a small number of times. This rearrangement joins TRBV12-5 to TRBJ1-5, with unresolved D. Germline V gene data show CDR1 as LGHNT and CDR2 as FRNRAP. Trimming pared 3 bases from V and 3 bases from J, leaving 6 bases between. This CDR3 spans 13 amino acids. CDR3 sequence: CASGLADNQPQHF. The DNA for the CDR3 is TGTGCTAGTGGTTTAGCTGACAATCAGCCCCAGCATTTT.

In this sample, this clonotype turned up many times. In nucleotides, the CDR3 is TGTGCCAGCAGCTCGGCCCTCTTGAACACTGAAGCTTTCTTT. Translated, it gives CASSSALLNTEAFF. This chain connects TRBV11-2 to TRBJ1-1; no definite D call. The length of the CDR3 is 14 residues. Germline V CDR1 and CDR2: SGHAT, FQNNGV. The ends were cut back, 4 bases at V and 0 bases at J, with 9 bases in the middle.

This clonotype came up many times. This chain connects TRBV14 to TRBJ2-3; no reliable D call. The germline V and J ends were trimmed by 0 bases and 1 base, with 5 bases remaining between them. Per the germline V gene, CDR1 is SGHDN and CDR2 is FVKESK. CDR3 length equals 14 residues. This CDR3 is CASSQELRTDTQYF. CDR3 nucleotide sequence: TGTGCCAGCAGCCAAGAGTTACGCACAGATACGCAGTATTTT.

The gene calls are TRBV11-2 and TRBJ2-1; D call uncertain. CDR1 is SGHAT, CDR2 FQNNGV, per germline. The CDR3 runs 15 residues. V lost 3 bases and J lost 0, with 9 bases in between. CDR3 nucleotide sequence: TGTGCCAGCAGCTTCGCCAGGAGCTCCTACAATGAGCAGTTCTTC. This translates into CASSFARSSYNEQFF.

This clonotype came up a few times. The CDR3 coding sequence is TGCGCCAGCAGCCGAATACCCGGGACATTTAATGAGCAGTTCTTC. Its translation is CASSRIPGTFNEQFF. The rearrangement uses TRBV4-1 and TRBJ2-1; possibly TRBD1 for D (6 bases). The CDR3 sequence is 15 residues long. The germline V and J ends were trimmed by 4 bases and 7 bases, with 17 bases remaining between them. The germline V gene encodes CDR1 MGHRA and CDR2 YSYEKL.